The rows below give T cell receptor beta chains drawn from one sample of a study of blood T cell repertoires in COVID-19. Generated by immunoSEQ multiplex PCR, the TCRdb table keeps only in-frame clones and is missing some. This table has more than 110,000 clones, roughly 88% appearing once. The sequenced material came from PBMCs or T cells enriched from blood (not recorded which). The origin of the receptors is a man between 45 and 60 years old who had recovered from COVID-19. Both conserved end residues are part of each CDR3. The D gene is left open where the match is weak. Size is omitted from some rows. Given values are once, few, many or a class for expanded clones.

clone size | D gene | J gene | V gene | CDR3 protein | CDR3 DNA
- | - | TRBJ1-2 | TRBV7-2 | CASNQGPTNYGYTF | TGTGCCAGCAACCAGGGGCCTACTAACTATGGCTACACCTTC
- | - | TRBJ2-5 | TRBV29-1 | CSVESQWETQYF | TGCAGCGTTGAATCCCAGTGGGAGACCCAGTACTTC
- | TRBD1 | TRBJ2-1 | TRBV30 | CAWSLDREYFNEQFF | TGTGCCTGGAGTTTAGACAGGGAATATTTCAATGAGCAGTTCTTC
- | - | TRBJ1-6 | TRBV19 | CASSIGGLGNSPLHF | TGTGCCAGTAGTATTGGGGGCTTGGGAAATTCACCCCTCCACTTT
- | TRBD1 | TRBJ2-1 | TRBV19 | CASRRKGTGGNMGSYNEQFF | TGTGCCAGTAGAAGAAAAGGGACAGGGGGAAATATGGGGTCTTACAATGAGCAGTTCTTC
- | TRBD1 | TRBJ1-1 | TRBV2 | CASSARGHLGTEAFF | TGTGCCAGCTCGGCCAGGGGGCATCTAGGCACTGAAGCTTTCTTT
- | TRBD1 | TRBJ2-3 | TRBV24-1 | CATSDWTGGGGDTQYF | TGTGCCACCAGTGATTGGACAGGGGGGGGAGGAGATACGCAGTATTTT
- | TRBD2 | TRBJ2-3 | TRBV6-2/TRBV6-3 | CASSGLAGGAYTQYF | TGTGCCAGCAGTGGGTTAGCGGGAGGGGCGTATACGCAGTATTTT
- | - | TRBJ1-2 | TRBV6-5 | CASSGTSYGYTF | TGTGCCAGTAGCGGGACCTCCTATGGCTACACCTTC
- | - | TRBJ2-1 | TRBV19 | CASSTRINEQFF | TGTGCCAGTAGTACTAGAATCAATGAGCAGTTCTTC
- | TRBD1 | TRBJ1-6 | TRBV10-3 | CAISESSLHGTGYNSPLHF | TGTGCCATCAGTGAGTCGAGTCTTCATGGGACAGGGTATAATTCACCCCTCCACTTT
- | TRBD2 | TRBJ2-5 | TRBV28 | CASSLVGLRGETQYF | TGTGCCAGCAGTTTAGTGGGACTACGGGGGGAGACCCAGTACTTC
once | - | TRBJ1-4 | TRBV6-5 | CASSYGGQLDEKLFF | TGTGCCAGCAGTTACGGAGGACAGCTTGATGAAAAACTGTTTTTT
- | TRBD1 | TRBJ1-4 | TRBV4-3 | CASSQGRQGSSEKLFF | TGCGCCAGCAGCCAGGGGCGACAGGGGAGCAGTGAAAAACTGTTTTTT
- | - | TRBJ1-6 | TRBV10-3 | CAISAGGAGRGSSPLHF | TGTGCCATCAGTGCAGGCGGGGCTGGACGGGGAAGTTCACCCCTCCACTTT
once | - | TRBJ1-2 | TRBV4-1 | CASSQDRGHGYTF | TGCGCCAGCAGCCAAGACAGGGGCCATGGCTACACCTTC
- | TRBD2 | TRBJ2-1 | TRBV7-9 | CASSSGLAGVYEQFF | TGTGCCAGCAGCTCAGGACTAGCGGGAGTCTATGAGCAGTTCTTC
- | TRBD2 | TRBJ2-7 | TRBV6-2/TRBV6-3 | CASSDRDYRFEQYF | TGTGCCAGCAGTGATAGGGACTACCGCTTCGAGCAGTACTTC
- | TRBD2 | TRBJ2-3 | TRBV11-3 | CASSPGLAGGHPTDTQYF | TGTGCCAGCAGCCCCGGACTAGCGGGGGGGCATCCCACAGATACGCAGTATTTT
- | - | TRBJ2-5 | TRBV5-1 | CASSFTSDVQETQYF | TGCGCCAGCAGCTTTACGAGCGATGTCCAAGAGACCCAGTACTTC
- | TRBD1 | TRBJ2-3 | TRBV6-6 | CASSRGTGVVDTQYF | TGTGCCAGCAGCCGCGGGACAGGGGTAGTAGATACGCAGTATTTT
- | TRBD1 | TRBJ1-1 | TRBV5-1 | CASSPRGQGMNTEAFF | TGCGCCAGCAGCCCTCGGGGACAGGGGATGAACACTGAAGCTTTCTTT
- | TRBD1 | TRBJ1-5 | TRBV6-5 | CASSSSTGRPQHF | TGTGCCAGCAGTTCCTCGACAGGGAGGCCCCAGCATTTT
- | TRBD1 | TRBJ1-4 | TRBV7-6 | CASSLYNRGNEKLFF | TGTGCCAGCAGCTTATACAACAGGGGAAATGAAAAACTGTTTTTT
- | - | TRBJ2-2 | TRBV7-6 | CASSFDFTGELFF | TGTGCCAGCAGCTTCGACTTCACCGGGGAGCTGTTTTTT
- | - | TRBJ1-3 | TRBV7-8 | CASSLVGLNSGNTIYF | TGTGCCAGCAGCTTAGTGGGCCTAAACTCTGGAAACACCATATATTTT
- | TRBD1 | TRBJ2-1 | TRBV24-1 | CATSDPGQGARNEQFF | TGTGCCACCAGTGATCCGGGACAGGGGGCAAGAAATGAGCAGTTCTTC
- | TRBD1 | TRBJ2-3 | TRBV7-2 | CASSSTGVRDTQYF | TGTGCCAGCAGCTCAACAGGGGTGAGGGATACGCAGTATTTT
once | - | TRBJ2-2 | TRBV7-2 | CASSLGSSSGELFF | TGTGCCAGCAGCTTAGGGTCTAGCTCCGGGGAGCTGTTTTTT
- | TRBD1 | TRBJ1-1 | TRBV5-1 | CASSEMPDRSMNTEAFF | TGCGCCAGCAGCGAAATGCCGGACAGGTCGATGAACACTGAAGCTTTCTTT
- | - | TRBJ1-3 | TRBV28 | CASRVQGTLNTIYF | TGTGCCAGCAGGGTACAGGGTACTCTCAACACCATATATTTT